The 28 T cell receptor beta chains below were found in one sample sequenced in a study of cytomegalovirus exposure and HLA in healthy donors. Measured with immunoSEQ multiplex PCR; TCRdb has only the in-frame clones, and not every one. The table has tens of thousands of clones, 85% to 95% seen once. The material sequenced was PBMCs. The receptors stem from a woman aged 25 to 45 in good health and CMV-seropositive.

The chain combines TRBV5-1 with TRBJ2-1; a possible D gene is TRBD2 (6 bases). The V end was cut by 0 bases, the J end by 5 bases, with 12 bases between. The germline V gene has CDR1 SGHRS and CDR2 YFSETQ. The CDR3 runs to 15 residues. DNA of the CDR3: TGCGCCAGCAGCTTGGAGGCGGGGATCAACAATGAGCAGTTCTTC. Translation: CASSLEAGINNEQFF. Supplemented by reference TRBV5-1 and TRBJ2-1, the full variable domain reads KAGVTQTPRYLIKTRGQQVTLSCSPISGHRSVSWYQQTPGQGLQFLFEYFSETQRNKGNFPGRFSGRQFSNSRSEMNVSTLELGDSALYLCASSLEAGINNEQFFGPGTRLTVL.

The rearrangement joins TRBV6-5 to TRBJ2-7; D perhaps matches TRBD1 (6 bases). Germline assignment: CDR1 MNHEY and CDR2 SVGAGI. CDR3 length equals 14 residues. Trimming stripped 2 bases from V and 1 base from J, with 9 bases between. CDR3 nucleotide sequence: TGTGCCAGCAGTTACACAGGGTTGTCCTACGAGCAGTACTTC. Protein product: CASSYTGLSYEQYF.

The table lists this clone with a count of one. The V call is TRBV28, the J call TRBJ1-5, with 9 bases fitting TRBD1. Trimming took 4 bases from V and 0 from J; bases not matched to a gene: 13. The CDR3 runs to 19 residues. In germline, CDR1 is MDHEN, CDR2 SYDVKM. CDR3 amino acids: CASSYKPGQGPFSNQPQHF. CDR3 coding DNA: TGTGCCAGCAGTTACAAACCGGGACAGGGTCCGTTTAGCAATCAGCCCCAGCATTTT.

The chain carries TRBV15 and TRBJ2-1; D is possibly TRBD2 (6 bases). Germline V gene sequence: CDR1 LNHNV, CDR2 YYDKDF (reference sequence). The CDR3 is 13 amino acids. V dropped 5 bases and J dropped 5 bases, with 10 bases sitting between them. The CDR3 protein is CATSSGLNNEQFF. In nucleotides, the CDR3 is TGTGCCACCAGCTCGGGACTGAACAATGAGCAGTTCTTC.

This clone was seen once. The chain has TRBV5-6 and TRBJ2-3; 9 nucleotides agree with TRBD2. Germline V gene sequence: CDR1 SGHDT, CDR2 YYEEEE. V shed 3 bases, J shed 1 base, and the junction held 12 bases outside the gene matches. This CDR3 is built from 18 residues. In nucleotides, the CDR3 is TGTGCCAGCAGCTCCCTAATGACGATAGCGGGAGGCACAGATACGCAGTATTTT. It is translated as CASSSLMTIAGGTDTQYF.

This chain connects TRBV7-3 to TRBJ2-5; D gene uncertain. Between the trimmed V and J ends, which lost 2 bases and 1 base, there was a span of 14 bases. CDR1 and CDR2 from the germline V gene are SGHTA and FQGTGA. There are 16 residues in the CDR3. The CDR3 sequence is CASSLGARSIQETQYF. In DNA form, the CDR3 reads TGTGCCAGCAGCTTAGGAGCTCGGTCTATCCAAGAGACCCAGTACTTC. The full variable domain, completed using reference TRBV7-3 and TRBJ2-5, is GAGVSQTPSNKVTEKGKYVELRCDPISGHTALYWYRQSLGQGPEFLIYFQGTGAADDSGLPNDRFFAVRPEGSVSTLKIQRTERGDSAVYLCASSLGARSIQETQYFGPGTRLLVL.

This clone was seen a few times. V gene TRBV7-2 combines with J gene TRBJ2-7; D unresolved. The length of the CDR3 is 11 residues. Germline V gene lookup returns CDR1 SGHTA and CDR2 FQGNSA. Deletions cut 5 bases from V and 4 bases from J, with 6 bases between. Here the CDR3 DNA reads TGTGCCAGCAGCGCGGATTACGAGCAGTACTTC. Translating it yields CASSADYEQYF.

This chain connects TRBV5-6 to TRBJ1-1, with 9 nucleotides matching TRBD1. This CDR3 has 15 amino acids. The junction had 10 bases not matched to a gene; V was cut back by 5 bases and J by 5 bases. The germline V gene has CDR1 SGHDT and CDR2 YYEEEE. The CDR3 DNA sequence: TGTGCCAGCAGTTATAGACAGGGGGTAGAGACTGAAGCTTTCTTT. Amino acids: CASSYRQGVETEAFF.

The V gene is TRBV5-4, the J gene TRBJ1-1; unclear D gene. V was pared by 4 bases and J by 5 bases, with 15 bases between. CDR3 size: 14 residues. Germline CDR1 SGHNT, CDR2 YYREEE (reference sequence). The CDR3 DNA sequence: TGTGCCAGCAGCATTGACCCTGGGAGAACTGAAGCTTTCTTT. This gives the protein CASSIDPGRTEAFF.

The chain combines TRBV5-5 with TRBJ2-2, with TRBD2 identical over 7 bases. The CDR3 length is 15 residues. V trimming: 5 bases; J trimming: 3 bases; junction bases outside the gene matches: 7. The V gene's germline CDR1 is SGHKS and CDR2 YYEKEE (reference sequence). DNA of the CDR3: TGTGCCAGCAGGCGGAGCGGGATAGACACCGGGGAGCTGTTTTTT. This translates into CASRRSGIDTGELFF. The complete variable domain, with remaining parts taken from reference TRBV5-5 and TRBJ2-2, reads DAGVTQSPTHLIKTRGQQVTLRCSPISGHKSVSWYQQVLGQGPQFIFQYYEKEERGRGNFPDRFSARQFPNYSSELNVNALLLGDSALYLCASRRSGIDTGELFFGEGSRLTVL.

V is TRBV5-1 and J is TRBJ2-5, with 7 bases identical to TRBD1. This CDR3 has 15 amino acids. The V and J ends lost 2 bases and 4 bases, in that order; junction bases with no gene match: 8. Germline assignment: CDR1 SGHRS and CDR2 YFSETQ. Written as DNA, the CDR3 is TGCGCCAGCAGCTTAGGGGACAGTTGGTTAGAGACCCAGTACTTC. The encoded protein is CASSLGDSWLETQYF.

The chain joins TRBV11-2 to TRBJ2-5, with TRBD1 identical over 9 bases. Germline-derived CDR1 and CDR2 are SGHAT and FQNNGV. Trimming removed 5 bases from V and 7 bases from J; junction bases left unmatched: 8. The CDR3 loop spans 14 amino acids. CDR3 amino acids: CASSPPGQGGTQYF. DNA for the CDR3: TGTGCCAGCAGCCCACCGGGACAGGGAGGGACCCAGTACTTC.

V gene TRBV29-1 combines with J gene TRBJ1-2; D possibly corresponds to TRBD1 (5 bases). CDR3 length equals 12 residues. Germline CDR1 SQVTM, CDR2 ANQGSEA. V gave up 7 bases and J gave up 6 bases, with 15 bases separating them. CDR3 sequence: CSGLIGAHGYTF. As DNA, the CDR3 is TGCAGCGGACTTATAGGGGCCCATGGCTACACCTTC.

The V call is TRBV5-5, the J call TRBJ1-2; 9 bases agree with TRBD1. This CDR3 contains 15 residues. Unmatched junction bases numbered 9, after V lost 4 bases and J lost 5 bases. Germline V gene data show CDR1 as SGHKS and CDR2 as YYEKEE (reference sequence). The CDR3 loop is CASSGGTGIGYGYTF. In DNA, the CDR3 is TGTGCCAGCAGCGGGGGGACAGGGATCGGGTATGGCTACACCTTC.

The V call is TRBV7-2, the J call TRBJ2-1; 9 positions match TRBD2. CDR1 and CDR2 (germline): SGHTA, FQGNSA. The V segment lost 5 bases and the J segment 8 bases; nucleotides outside the gene matches: 10. CDR3 length: 15 amino acids. CDR3 region: CASSQGGGRAYEQFF. For the CDR3, the DNA is TGTGCCAGCAGCCAGGGAGGCGGGAGGGCCTATGAGCAGTTCTTC.

The genes are TRBV6-6 and TRBJ2-7; TRBD2 matches at 7 bases. The CDR3 spans 12 residues. V lost 4 bases to trimming and J lost 9 bases; unmatched junction nucleotides: 6. Germline loops: CDR1 MNHNY, CDR2 SVGAGI (reference sequence). CDR3 DNA: TGTGCCAGCAGTTCCCCGAGGGAGGGGCAGTACTTC. Residues: CASSSPREGQYF.

The chain uses TRBV29-1 and TRBJ2-1; TRBD2 matches 7 bases. This CDR3 region has 16 residues. J lost 0 bases, V lost 3 bases, and 8 bases had no gene match. Germline CDR1 is SQVTM and CDR2 is ANQGSEA. The CDR3 protein is CSVDGYGGSSYNEQFF. The CDR3 coding sequence is TGCAGCGTTGACGGGTACGGGGGGAGCTCCTACAATGAGCAGTTCTTC.

The chain has TRBV7-2 and TRBJ2-1; 7 bases are shared with TRBD1. The V and J ends lost 4 bases and 3 bases, in that order; junction bases with no gene match: 6. CDR3 size: 15 residues. Germline assignment: CDR1 SGHTA and CDR2 FQGNSA. CDR3 region: CASSSLGQNYNEQFF. CDR3 bases: TGTGCCAGCAGCTCCTTGGGACAGAACTACAATGAGCAGTTCTTC.

The rearrangement joins TRBV19 to TRBJ1-1; TRBD1 matches at 7 bases. V lost 3 bases and J lost 0; bases outside the gene matches: 7. The CDR3 extends over 16 amino acids. Germline loops: CDR1 LNHDA, CDR2 SQIVND (reference sequence). CDR3 sequence reads: CASSIRGVKVNTEAFF. Written as DNA, the CDR3 is TGTGCCAGTAGTATCAGGGGGGTAAAGGTGAACACTGAAGCTTTCTTT.

The genes are TRBV30 and TRBJ1-1; the D is unclear. The CDR3 is made up of 13 amino acids. V was pared by 5 bases and J by 2 bases, with 12 bases between. The germline CDR1 and CDR2 sequences are GTSNPN and SVGIG (reference sequence). CDR3 nucleotide sequence: TGTGCCTGGGTTCAGCACAGTAACACTGAAGCTTTCTTT. Protein product: CAWVQHSNTEAFF.

The genes are TRBV19 and TRBJ1-2; TRBD1 agrees at 8 bases. In germline, CDR1 is LNHDA, CDR2 SQIVND (reference sequence). Unmatched junction bases numbered 5, after V lost 4 bases and J lost 4 bases. This CDR3 is 14 amino acids long. The CDR3 region has the DNA TGTGCCAGTAGTAGAGGACAGGGAGGCTATGGCTACACCTTC. Amino acid sequence: CASSRGQGGYGYTF.

The V gene is TRBV11-2, the J gene TRBJ2-7, with 12 bases fitting TRBD1. Germline V gene lookup returns CDR1 SGHAT and CDR2 FQNNGV. CDR3 length equals 16 residues. After removal of 5 bases from V and 7 bases from J, the junction contained 12 bases not matched to a gene. This CDR3 is CASSRDSGQGAKEQYF. CDR3 coding DNA: TGTGCCAGCAGCCGAGACTCGGGACAGGGGGCGAAGGAGCAGTACTTC.

V gene TRBV7-2 combines with J gene TRBJ2-5; D ambiguous. The CDR3 length is 10 residues. The V gene's germline CDR1 is SGHTA and CDR2 FQGNSA. Between the trimmed V and J ends, which lost 6 bases and 8 bases, there was a span of 7 bases. The CDR3 DNA reads TGTGCCAGCAGTTCTACCACCCAGTACTTC. Its translation is CASSSTTQYF.

This clone came up many times. V usage is TRBV29-1 and J usage is TRBJ2-1, with TRBD2 identical over 7 bases. V lost 1 base to trimming and J lost 6 bases; unmatched junction nucleotides: 9. Per the germline V gene, CDR1 is SQVTM and CDR2 is ANQGSEA. CDR3 length: 15 amino acids. The chain's CDR3 is CSVEGDSREGNEQFF. The CDR3 DNA reads as TGCAGCGTTGAAGGGGACTCCAGGGAGGGCAATGAGCAGTTCTTC.

The V call is TRBV6-5, the J call TRBJ1-4, with D unclear. The CDR3 totals 15 residues. V was shortened by 5 bases and J by 10 bases, with 20 bases between the two germline ends. Germline values: CDR1 MNHEY, CDR2 SVGAGI. The CDR3 is CASSVSTSALAKLFF. The CDR3 DNA sequence: TGTGCCAGCAGTGTTTCAACCTCGGCACTAGCAAAACTGTTTTTT.

This clone showed up just once. The chain is built from TRBV7-9 and TRBJ2-5; 10 bases are shared with TRBD2. Trimming took 0 bases from V and 2 from J; bases not matched to a gene: 9. Germline CDR1 is SEHNR and CDR2 is FQNEAQ (reference sequence). CDR3 length: 18 amino acids. The CDR3: CASSLARPLAGVQETQYF. DNA of the CDR3: TGTGCCAGCAGCTTAGCCAGGCCCCTAGCGGGAGTTCAAGAGACCCAGTACTTC.

J is TRBJ2-3 and V is TRBV7-6; 12 nucleotides match TRBD2. CDR3 length: 18 residues. The V and J ends lost 2 bases and 4 bases, in that order; junction bases with no gene match: 10. CDR1 is SGHVS, CDR2 FNYEAQ, per germline. The CDR3 protein is CASSLWGASGRAADTQYF. CDR3 bases: TGTGCCAGCAGCTTATGGGGGGCTAGCGGGAGGGCCGCAGATACGCAGTATTTT.

There are a few counts of this clone. The CDR3 here is CASSLMGGYEQYF. DNA of the CDR3: TGTGCCAGCAGCTTGATGGGAGGATACGAGCAGTACTTC. V and J are TRBV5-5 and TRBJ2-7, with D tentatively TRBD2 (6 bases). The V and J ends lost 1 base and 4 bases respectively, with 9 bases between them. This CDR3 has 13 residues. Germline loops: CDR1 SGHKS, CDR2 YYEKEE (reference sequence).